This T cell receptor beta chain was captured by sequencing in a study of T cell repertoires in cytomegalovirus infection. In its sample, this clonotype was seen many times. Its specificity is not known. Germline CDR1 is SGHTA and CDR2 is FQGNSA. The CDR3 consists of 15 residues. The V gene end was trimmed by 5 bases and the J gene end by 5 bases; junction bases not matched to a gene: 8. TCRdb reprocessed the reads via MiXCR and lists one record per CDR3 protein. The profile shows approximately 730,000 distinct CDR3 sequences, about 33% of them singletons. V is TRBV7-2 and J is TRBJ2-1; TRBD2 matches 8 bases. This TCR came from a human donor in good health (CMV status not recorded). Some clones in this sample may be carry-over from other donors' samples. This material consisted of cultured PBMCs, taken from culture after CMV antigen stimulation. The CDR3, as DNA: TGTGCCAGCAGCACGCGGGGGGCTCCCCACAATGAGCAGTTCTTC. Translated, it gives CASSTRGAPHNEQFF.